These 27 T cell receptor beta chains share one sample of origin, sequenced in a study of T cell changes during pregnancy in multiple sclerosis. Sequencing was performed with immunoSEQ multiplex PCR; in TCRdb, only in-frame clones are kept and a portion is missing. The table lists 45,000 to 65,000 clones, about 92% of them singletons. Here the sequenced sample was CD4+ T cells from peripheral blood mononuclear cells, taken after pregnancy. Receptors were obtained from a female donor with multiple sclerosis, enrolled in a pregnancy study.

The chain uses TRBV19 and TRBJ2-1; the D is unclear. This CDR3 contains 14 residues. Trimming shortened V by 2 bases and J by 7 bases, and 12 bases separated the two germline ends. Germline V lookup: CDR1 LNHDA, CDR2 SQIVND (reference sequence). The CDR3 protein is CASSIRIGWNEQFF. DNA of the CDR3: TGTGCCAGTAGTATACGGATCGGGTGGAATGAGCAGTTCTTC.

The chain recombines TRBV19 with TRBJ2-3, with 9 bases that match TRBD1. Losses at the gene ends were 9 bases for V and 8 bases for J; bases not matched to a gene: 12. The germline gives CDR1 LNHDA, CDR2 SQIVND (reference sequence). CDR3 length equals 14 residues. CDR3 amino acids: CASRDRVSWGTQYF. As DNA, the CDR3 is TGTGCCAGCCGGGACAGGGTGTCATGGGGTACGCAGTATTTT.

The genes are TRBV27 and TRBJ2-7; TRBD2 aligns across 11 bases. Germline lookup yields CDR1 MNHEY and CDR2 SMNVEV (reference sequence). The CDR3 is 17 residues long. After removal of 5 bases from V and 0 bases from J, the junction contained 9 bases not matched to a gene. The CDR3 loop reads CASSPTSGSLISYEQYF. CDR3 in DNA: TGTGCCAGCAGTCCTACTAGCGGGAGCCTCATCTCCTACGAGCAGTACTTC.

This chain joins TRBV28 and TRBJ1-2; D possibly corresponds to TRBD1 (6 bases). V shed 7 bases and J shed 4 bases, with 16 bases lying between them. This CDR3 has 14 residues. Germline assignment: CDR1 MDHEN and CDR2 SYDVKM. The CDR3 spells CASKGGGQSYGYTF. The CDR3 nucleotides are TGTGCCAGCAAGGGGGGGGGCCAGAGCTATGGCTACACCTTC.

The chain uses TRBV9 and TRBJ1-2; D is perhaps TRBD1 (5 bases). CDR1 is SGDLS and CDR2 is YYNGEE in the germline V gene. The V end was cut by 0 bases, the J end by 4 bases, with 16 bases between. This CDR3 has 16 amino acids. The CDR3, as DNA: TGTGCCAGCAGCGTAGGAATCGGGGGTGGGGGCTATGGCTACACCTTC. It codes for CASSVGIGGGGYGYTF.

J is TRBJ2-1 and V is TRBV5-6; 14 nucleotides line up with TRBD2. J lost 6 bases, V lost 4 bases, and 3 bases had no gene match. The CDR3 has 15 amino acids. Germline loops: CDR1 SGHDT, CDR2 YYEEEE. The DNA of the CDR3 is TGTGCCAGCAGCCTGACTAGCGGGAGGGGCAATGAGCAGTTCTTC. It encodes CASSLTSGRGNEQFF.

CDR3 loop: CASDLLLAGSTDTQYF. DNA of the CDR3: TGTGCCAGCGATTTACTACTAGCGGGGAGCACAGATACGCAGTATTTT. The rearrangement uses TRBV2 and TRBJ2-3, with TRBD2 matching over 10 bases. Unmatched junction bases numbered 8, after V lost 8 bases and J lost 0 bases. The CDR3 spans 16 residues. Germline V lookup: CDR1 SNHLY, CDR2 FYNNEI.

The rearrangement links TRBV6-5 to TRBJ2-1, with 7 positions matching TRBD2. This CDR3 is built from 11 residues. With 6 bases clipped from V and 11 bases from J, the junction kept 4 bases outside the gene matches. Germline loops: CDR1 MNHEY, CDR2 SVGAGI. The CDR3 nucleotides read TGTGCCAGCAGGAAAGCGGGAAAGCAGTTCTTC. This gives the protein CASRKAGKQFF.

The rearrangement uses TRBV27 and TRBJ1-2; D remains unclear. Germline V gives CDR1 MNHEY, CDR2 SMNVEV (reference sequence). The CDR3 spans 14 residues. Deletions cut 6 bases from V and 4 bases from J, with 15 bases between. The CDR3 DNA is TGTGCCAGCAGAAAAGCAGAGGGTTCCTATGGCTACACCTTC. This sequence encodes CASRKAEGSYGYTF.

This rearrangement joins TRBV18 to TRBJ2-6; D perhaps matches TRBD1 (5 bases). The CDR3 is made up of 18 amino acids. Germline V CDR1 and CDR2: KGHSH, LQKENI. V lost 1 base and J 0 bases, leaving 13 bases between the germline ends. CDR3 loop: CASSPRGSSYSGANVLTF. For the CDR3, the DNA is TGTGCCAGCTCACCACGGGGCAGTTCGTACTCTGGGGCCAACGTCCTGACTTTC.

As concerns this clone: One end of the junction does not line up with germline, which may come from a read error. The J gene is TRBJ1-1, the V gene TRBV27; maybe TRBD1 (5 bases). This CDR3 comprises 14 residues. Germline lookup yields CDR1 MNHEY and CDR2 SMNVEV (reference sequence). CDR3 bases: TGTACCAGCAGCCCGTCGTGGGGGGACCCTGAAGCTTTCTTT. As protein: CTSSPSWGDPEAFF.

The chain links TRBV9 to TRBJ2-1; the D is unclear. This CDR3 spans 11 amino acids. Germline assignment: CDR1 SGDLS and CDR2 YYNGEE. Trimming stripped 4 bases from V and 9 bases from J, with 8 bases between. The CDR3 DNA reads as TGTGCCAGCAGCTCCTTGGCTGAGCAGTTCTTC. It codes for CASSSLAEQFF.

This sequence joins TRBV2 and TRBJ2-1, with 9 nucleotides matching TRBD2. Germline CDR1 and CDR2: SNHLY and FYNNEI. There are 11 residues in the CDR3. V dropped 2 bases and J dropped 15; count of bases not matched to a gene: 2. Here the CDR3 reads CASSETAGGFF. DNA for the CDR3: TGTGCCAGCAGTGAAACAGCGGGAGGGTTCTTC.

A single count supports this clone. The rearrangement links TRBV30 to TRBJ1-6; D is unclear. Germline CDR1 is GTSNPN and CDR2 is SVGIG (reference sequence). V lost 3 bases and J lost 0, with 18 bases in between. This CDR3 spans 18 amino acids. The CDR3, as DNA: TGTGCCTGGAGAGCGTCGGGAGGAGAAAGCTCCTATAATTCACCCCTCCACTTT. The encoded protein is CAWRASGGESSYNSPLHF.

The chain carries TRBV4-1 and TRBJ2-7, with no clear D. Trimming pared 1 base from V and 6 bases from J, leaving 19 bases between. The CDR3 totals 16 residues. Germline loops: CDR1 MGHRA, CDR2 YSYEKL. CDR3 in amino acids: CASSQANMGFVGEQYF. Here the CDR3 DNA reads TGCGCCAGCAGCCAAGCAAATATGGGCTTCGTAGGCGAGCAGTACTTC.

The CDR3 DNA reads TGCAGCGTTGAAGATTCTCCCCTAGCGGGAGCCCAAGAGACCCAGTACTTC. Translating gives CSVEDSPLAGAQETQYF. This chain links TRBV29-1 with TRBJ2-5; 10 bases match TRBD2. CDR1 and CDR2 from the germline V gene are SQVTM and ANQGSEA. The V gene end was trimmed by 0 bases and the J gene end by 1 base; junction bases not matched to a gene: 8. The CDR3 loop spans 17 amino acids.

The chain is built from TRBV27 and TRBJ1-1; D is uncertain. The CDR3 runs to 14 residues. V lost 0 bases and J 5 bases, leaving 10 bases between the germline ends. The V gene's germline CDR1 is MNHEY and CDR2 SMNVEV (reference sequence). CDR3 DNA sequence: TGTGCCAGCAGTTTATCCGGGGAATGGACTGAAGCTTTCTTT. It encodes CASSLSGEWTEAFF.

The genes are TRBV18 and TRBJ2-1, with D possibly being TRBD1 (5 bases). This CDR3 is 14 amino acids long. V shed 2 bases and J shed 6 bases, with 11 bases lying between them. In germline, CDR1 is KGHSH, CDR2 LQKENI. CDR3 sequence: CASSPLDTFNEQFF. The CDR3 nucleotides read TGTGCCAGCTCACCATTGGACACCTTCAATGAGCAGTTCTTC.

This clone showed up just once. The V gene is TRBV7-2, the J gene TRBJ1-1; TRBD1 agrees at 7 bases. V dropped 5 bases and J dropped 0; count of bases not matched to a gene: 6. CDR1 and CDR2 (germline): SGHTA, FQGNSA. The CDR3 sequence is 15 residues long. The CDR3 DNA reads TGTGCCAGCAGCCCCCGGACAGGACTGAACACTGAAGCTTTCTTT. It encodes CASSPRTGLNTEAFF.

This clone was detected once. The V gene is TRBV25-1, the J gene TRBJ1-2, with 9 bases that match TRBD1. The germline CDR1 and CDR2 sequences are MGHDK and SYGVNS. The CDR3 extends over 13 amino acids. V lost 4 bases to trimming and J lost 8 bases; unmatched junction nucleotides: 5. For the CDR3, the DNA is TGTGCCAGCAGTGCCGACAGGGGGGTCGGCTACACCTTC. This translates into CASSADRGVGYTF.

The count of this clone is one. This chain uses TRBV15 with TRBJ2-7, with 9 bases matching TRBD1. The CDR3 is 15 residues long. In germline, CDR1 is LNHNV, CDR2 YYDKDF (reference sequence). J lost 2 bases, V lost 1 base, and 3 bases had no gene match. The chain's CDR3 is CATSRGGTGTYEQYF. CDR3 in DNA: TGTGCCACCAGCAGAGGTGGGACAGGGACCTACGAGCAGTACTTC.

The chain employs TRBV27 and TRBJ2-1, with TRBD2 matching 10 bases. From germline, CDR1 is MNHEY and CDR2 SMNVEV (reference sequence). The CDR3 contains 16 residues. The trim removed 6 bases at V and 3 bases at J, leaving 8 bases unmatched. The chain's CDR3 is CASRATSGKFYNEQFF. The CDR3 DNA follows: TGTGCCAGCAGGGCAACTAGCGGGAAATTCTACAATGAGCAGTTCTTC.

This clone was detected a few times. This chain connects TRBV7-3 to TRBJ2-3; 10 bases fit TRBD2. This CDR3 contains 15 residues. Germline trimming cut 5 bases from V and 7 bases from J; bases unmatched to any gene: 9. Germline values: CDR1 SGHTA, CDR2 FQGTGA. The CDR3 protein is CASSPLAGIQNTQYF. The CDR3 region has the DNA TGTGCCAGCAGCCCACTAGCGGGAATACAGAATACGCAGTATTTT.

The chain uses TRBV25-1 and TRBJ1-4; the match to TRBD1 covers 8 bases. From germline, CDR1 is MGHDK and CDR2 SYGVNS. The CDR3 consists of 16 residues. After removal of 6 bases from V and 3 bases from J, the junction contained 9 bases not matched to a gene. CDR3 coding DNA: TGTGCCAGCAGCCCCGACAGGGGCAGGGCTAATGAAAAACTGTTTTTT. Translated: CASSPDRGRANEKLFF.

The CDR3 region has the DNA TGTGCCAGCAGCTTAGTAGCGGGAGGGCCTTTGGGTACAGATACGCAGTATTTT. Residues: CASSLVAGGPLGTDTQYF. V is TRBV7-2 and J is TRBJ2-3; TRBD2 matches at 11 bases. V dropped 1 base and J dropped 3; count of bases not matched to a gene: 9. In germline, CDR1 is SGHTA, CDR2 FQGNSA. The CDR3 runs to 18 residues.

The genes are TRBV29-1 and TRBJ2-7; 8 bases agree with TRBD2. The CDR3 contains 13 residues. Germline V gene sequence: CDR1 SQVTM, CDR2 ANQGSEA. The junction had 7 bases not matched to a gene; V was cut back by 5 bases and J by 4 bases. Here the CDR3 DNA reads TGCAGCGTTTCCGGGACTAGTCCATACGAGCAGTACTTC. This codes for CSVSGTSPYEQYF.

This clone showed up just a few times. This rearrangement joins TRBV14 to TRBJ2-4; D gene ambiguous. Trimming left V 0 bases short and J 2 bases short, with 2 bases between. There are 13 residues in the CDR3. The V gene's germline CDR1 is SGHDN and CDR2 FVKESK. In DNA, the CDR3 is TGTGCCAGCAGCCAAGACACCAAAAACATTCAGTACTTC. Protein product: CASSQDTKNIQYF.